This T cell receptor (beta chain) was recovered during a study of blood T cells in healthy people across ages. Study-level points and caveats: Age brought a roughly linear fall in TCR beta diversity measured per million T cells. The study found TCR beta diversity correlated strongly with naive T cell percentage. More naive CD4+ cells and higher diversity marked long-lived donors relative to aged donors.

As concerns this clonotype: Its antigen is as yet unknown.

Between the trimmed V and J ends, which lost 6 bases and 4 bases, there was a span of 16 bases. The V gene's germline CDR1 is SGHTA and CDR2 FQGNSA. The CDR3 contains 14 residues. With a J-beta primer mix and a sample-barcoded 5' primer, a second PCR ran about 6 to 11 cycles. TCRdb itself ran the 5' RACE reads through MiXCR, one entry per CDR3 protein. The table has about 830,000 distinct CDR3 sequences, 60% to 80% seen once. This sequence joins TRBV7-2 and TRBJ2-7; D possibly corresponds to TRBD2 (6 bases). This clonotype was sampled from a man aged 25 to 40 in good health. Sequencing was performed on blood. CDR3 bases: TGTGCCAGCAGTCCCGCATTCGCGGGGTACGAGCAGTACTTC. It translates to CASSPAFAGYEQYF.